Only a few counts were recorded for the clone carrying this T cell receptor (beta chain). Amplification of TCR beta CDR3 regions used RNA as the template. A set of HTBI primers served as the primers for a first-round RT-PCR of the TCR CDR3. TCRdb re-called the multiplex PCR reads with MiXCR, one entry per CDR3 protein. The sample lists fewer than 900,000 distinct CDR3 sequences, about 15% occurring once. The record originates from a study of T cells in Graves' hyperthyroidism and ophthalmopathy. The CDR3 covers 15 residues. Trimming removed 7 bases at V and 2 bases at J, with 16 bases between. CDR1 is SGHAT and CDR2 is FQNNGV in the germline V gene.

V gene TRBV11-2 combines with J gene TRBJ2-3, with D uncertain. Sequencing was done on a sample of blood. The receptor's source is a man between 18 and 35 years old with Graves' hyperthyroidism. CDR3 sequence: CASTRSLGDTDTQYF. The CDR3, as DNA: TGTGCCAGCACCCGTTCCCTAGGAGACACAGATACGCAGTATTTT.